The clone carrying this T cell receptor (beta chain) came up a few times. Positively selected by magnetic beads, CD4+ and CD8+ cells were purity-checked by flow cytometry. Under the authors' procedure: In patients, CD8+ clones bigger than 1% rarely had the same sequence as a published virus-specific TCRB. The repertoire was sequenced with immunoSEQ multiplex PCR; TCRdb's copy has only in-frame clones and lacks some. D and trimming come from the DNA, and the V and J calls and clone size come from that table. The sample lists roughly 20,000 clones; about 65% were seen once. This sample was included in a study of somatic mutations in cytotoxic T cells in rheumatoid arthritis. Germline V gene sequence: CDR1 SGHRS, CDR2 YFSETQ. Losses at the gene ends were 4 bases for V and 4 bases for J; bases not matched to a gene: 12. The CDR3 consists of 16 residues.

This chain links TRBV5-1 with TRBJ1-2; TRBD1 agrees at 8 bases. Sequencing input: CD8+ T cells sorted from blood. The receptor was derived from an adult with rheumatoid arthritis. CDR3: CASSPSTGQDLYGYTF. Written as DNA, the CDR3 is TGCGCCAGCAGCCCATCAACGGGACAGGACCTCTATGGCTACACCTTC.